This TCR beta chain was profiled in a study of blood T cell repertoires in COVID-19. At the level of the study: There were acute and convalescent COVID-19 samples, and they came from the United States, Italy and Spain. From T cells, B-cell-depleted T cells, or PBMCs came the material, which was cDNA or gDNA.

Germline V lookup: CDR1 LNHDA, CDR2 SQIVND (reference sequence). The CDR3 spans 17 residues. Trimming left V 3 bases short and J 0 bases short, with 18 bases between. Under the authors' procedure: Cell counts per sample came from amplifying reference gene primers. Assay used: immunoSEQ multiplex PCR; TCRdb lists only in-frame clones, some missing. V and J calls and clone size come straight from that table; D and trimming were deduced from the DNA. The sample has about 160,000 clones, around 84% seen once. This clone has just one count. The rearrangement joins TRBV19 to TRBJ2-7; maybe TRBD1 (6 bases). This TCR was sampled from a human donor with acute or convalescent COVID-19. The donor label of this sample is uncertain. The sequenced sample was peripheral blood. CDR3 sequence reads: CASSMARGPKSSYEQYF. The CDR3 region has the DNA TGTGCCAGTAGTATGGCCAGGGGTCCAAAGAGCTCCTACGAGCAGTACTTC.